One TCR beta chain is described in this entry. As yet, its antigen is unknown. The V and J ends lost 5 bases and 1 base, in that order; junction bases with no gene match: 5. The germline gives CDR1 MDHEN, CDR2 SYDVKM. CDR3 length: 15 residues. The sample belongs to a study of T cell responses to AZD1222 COVID-19 vaccine. The protocol was immunoSEQ multiplex PCR, while the TCRdb copy is restricted to in-frame clones and leaves out a portion. The repertoire includes around 140,000 clones, 89% of them detected once, and about 3% sits in the top ten. Broader study findings: Only five or six AZD1222 recipients were seropositive at baseline. White British ancestry dominated among donors, who included more females, and clonal diversity was possibly underestimated. At 160-218 and 743-854, vaccine-associated CD4 TCRs were dominant, and they spanned spike.

The sequence derives from an adult in good health. The sequences come from peripheral blood, collected on day 0 of AZD1222 vaccination. This chain uses TRBV28 with TRBJ2-7; 10 bases agree with TRBD2. The CDR3: CASSHTGLASYEQYF. Here the CDR3 DNA reads TGTGCCAGCAGTCATACGGGACTAGCGTCCTACGAGCAGTACTTC. The full variable domain, rest sourced from reference TRBV28 and TRBJ2-7, is DVKVTQSSRYLVKRTGEKVFLECVQDMDHENMFWYRQDPGLGLRLIYFSYDVKMKEKGDIPEGYSVSREKKERFSLILESASTNQTSMYLCASSHTGLASYEQYFGPGTRLTVT.